This T cell receptor (beta chain) was sequenced for a study of shared clonotypes between healthy human individuals. The V gene end was trimmed by 1 base and the J gene end by 11 bases; junction bases not matched to a gene: 4. The CDR3 is made up of 12 amino acids. Looked up from germline, CDR1 is MNHEY and CDR2 is SVGAGI. Participating donors were healthy, HIV-negative adults free of recent acute infections or vaccinations. Worth noting for this clone: Its antigen is currently unknown.

Clones were read by immunoSEQ multiplex PCR, and TCRdb kept only the in-frame ones, dropping some. Of about 1.5 million clones detected, nearly 99% appear once; the ten largest clones hold about 0.42%. The study's findings and limits: When compared with the clonotypes that were shared by all four sorted-subset donors, the non-shared clonotypes turned out to have lower generation probabilities. Around 5% was the fraction of naive CD4 clonotypes found shared across four donors. What naive subsets generally showed was a larger estimated richness than memory subsets showed.

Sequencing input: naive CD4+ T cells sorted from blood. Subset noted: CD45RA+ positively selected. This chain uses TRBV6-5 with TRBJ2-7, with 8 bases identical to TRBD2. The clonotype originates from a man in his thirties or forties in good health. The CDR3 coding sequence is TGTGCCAGCAGTTACTTGGGACTAGAGAAGTACTTC. It is translated as CASSYLGLEKYF.